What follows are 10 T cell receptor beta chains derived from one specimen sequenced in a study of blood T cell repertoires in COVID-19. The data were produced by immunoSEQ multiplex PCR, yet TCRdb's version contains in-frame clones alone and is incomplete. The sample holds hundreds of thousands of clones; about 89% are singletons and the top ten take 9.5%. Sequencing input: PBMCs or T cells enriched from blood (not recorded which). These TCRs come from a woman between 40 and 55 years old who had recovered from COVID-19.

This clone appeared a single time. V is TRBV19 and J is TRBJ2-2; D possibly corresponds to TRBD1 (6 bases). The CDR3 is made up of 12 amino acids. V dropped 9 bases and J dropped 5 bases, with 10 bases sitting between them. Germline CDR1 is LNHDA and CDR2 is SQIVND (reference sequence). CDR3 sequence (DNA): TGTGCCAGCAATACAGGGACCGGGGAGCTGTTTTTT. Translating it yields CASNTGTGELFF.

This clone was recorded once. For the CDR3, the DNA is TGTGCCAGCCCGTACCTGCGGCAAGAGACCCAGTACTTC. Amino acid sequence: CASPYLRQETQYF. The rearrangement joins TRBV7-2 to TRBJ2-5; D not certain. The CDR3 loop spans 13 amino acids. V was clipped by 8 bases and J by 2 bases, with 12 bases between them. The germline CDR1 and CDR2 sequences are SGHTA and FQGNSA. Full variable domain (outside the CDR3, taken from reference TRBV7-2 and TRBJ2-5): GAGVSQSPSNKVTEKGKDVELRCDPISGHTALYWYRQSLGQGLEFLIYFQGNSAPDKSGLPSDRFSAERTGGSVSTLTIQRTQQEDSAVYLCASPYLRQETQYFGPGTRLLVL.

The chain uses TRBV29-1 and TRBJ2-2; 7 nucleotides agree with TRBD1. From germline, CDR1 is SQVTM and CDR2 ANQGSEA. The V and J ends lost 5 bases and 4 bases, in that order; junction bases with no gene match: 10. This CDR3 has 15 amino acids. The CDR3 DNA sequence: TGCAGCGTTTTACCCAGGGGGTTGAGCACCGGGGAGCTGTTTTTT. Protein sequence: CSVLPRGLSTGELFF.

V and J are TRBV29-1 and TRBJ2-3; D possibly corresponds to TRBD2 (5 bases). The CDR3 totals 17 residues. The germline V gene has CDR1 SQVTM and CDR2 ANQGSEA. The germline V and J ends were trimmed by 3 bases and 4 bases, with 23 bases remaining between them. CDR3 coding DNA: TGCAGCGTTGATTCAAGGTCCGGGTTGGGAGACCCAGATACGCAGTATTTT. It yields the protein CSVDSRSGLGDPDTQYF.

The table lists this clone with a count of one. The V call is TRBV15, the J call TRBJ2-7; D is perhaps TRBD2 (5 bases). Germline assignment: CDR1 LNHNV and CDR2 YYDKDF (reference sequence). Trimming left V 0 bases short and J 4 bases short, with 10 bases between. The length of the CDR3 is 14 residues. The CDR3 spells CATSRDSREYEQYF. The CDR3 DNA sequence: TGTGCCACCAGCAGAGATTCGAGGGAATACGAGCAGTACTTC.

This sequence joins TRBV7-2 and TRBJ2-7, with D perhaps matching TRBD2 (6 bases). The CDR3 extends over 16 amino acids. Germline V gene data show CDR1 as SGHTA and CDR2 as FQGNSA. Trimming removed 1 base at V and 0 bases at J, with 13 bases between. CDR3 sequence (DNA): TGTGCCAGCAGCTTAGTGGGAGGTACGAGCTCCTACGAGCAGTACTTC. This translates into CASSLVGGTSSYEQYF.

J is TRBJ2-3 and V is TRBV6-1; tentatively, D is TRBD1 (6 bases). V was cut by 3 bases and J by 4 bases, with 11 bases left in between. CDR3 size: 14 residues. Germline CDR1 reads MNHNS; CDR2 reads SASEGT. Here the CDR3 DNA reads TGTGCCAGCAGTGATTGGGGGCGCGCAGATACGCAGTATTTT. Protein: CASSDWGRADTQYF.

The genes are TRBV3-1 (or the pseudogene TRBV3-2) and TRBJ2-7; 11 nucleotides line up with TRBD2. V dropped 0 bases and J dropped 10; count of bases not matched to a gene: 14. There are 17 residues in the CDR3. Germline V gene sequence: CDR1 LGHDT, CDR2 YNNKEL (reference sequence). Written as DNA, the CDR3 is TGTGCCAGCAGCCAAGATCGCCGAACTAGCGGGAGTTCGGGCCAGTACTTC. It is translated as CASSQDRRTSGSSGQYF.

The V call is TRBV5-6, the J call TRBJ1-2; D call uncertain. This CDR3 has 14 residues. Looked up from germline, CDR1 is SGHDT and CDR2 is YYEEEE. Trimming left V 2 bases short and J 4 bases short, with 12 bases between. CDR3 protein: CASSLFANSYGYTF. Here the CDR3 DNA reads TGTGCCAGCAGCTTATTTGCTAATTCCTATGGCTACACCTTC.

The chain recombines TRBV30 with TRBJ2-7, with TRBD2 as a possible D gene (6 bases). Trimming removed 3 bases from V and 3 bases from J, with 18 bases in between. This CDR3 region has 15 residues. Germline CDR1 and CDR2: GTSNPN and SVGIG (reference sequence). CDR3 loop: CAWRRTTGANYEQYF. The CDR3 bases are TGTGCCTGGAGGAGGACAACGGGAGCCAACTACGAGCAGTACTTC.